A single sample gave rise to the 18 T cell receptor beta chains below, sequenced in a study of cytomegalovirus exposure and HLA in healthy donors. The protocol was immunoSEQ multiplex PCR, while the TCRdb copy is restricted to in-frame clones and leaves out a portion. The sample consists of roughly 56,000 clones, 75% to 90% of them appearing once. Sample: PBMCs. These receptors all come from a woman younger than 35 in good health and CMV-seronegative.

This clone showed up just a few times. Distinct nucleotide sequences in the sample also encode this CDR3. The genes are TRBV2 and TRBJ1-2; the match to TRBD1 covers 7 bases. CDR3 length equals 14 residues. V was pared by 6 bases and J by 5 bases, with 9 bases of the junction left unmatched. Germline-derived CDR1 and CDR2 are SNHLY and FYNNEI. In DNA, the CDR3 is TGTGCCAGCAGCGCCGCCGGGACAGAATATGGCTACACCTTC. Translated, it gives CASSAAGTEYGYTF.

This clone was picked up one time. The gene calls are TRBV5-6 and TRBJ2-5, with 7 bases that match TRBD1. Germline lookup yields CDR1 SGHDT and CDR2 YYEEEE. This CDR3 is built from 14 residues. Germline trimming cut 4 bases from V and 2 bases from J; bases unmatched to any gene: 5. Here the CDR3 reads CASSTPGQQETQYF. CDR3 DNA: TGTGCCAGCAGCACTCCGGGACAGCAAGAGACCCAGTACTTC.

This chain connects TRBV28 to TRBJ2-5; 7 bases agree with TRBD2. The germline CDR1 and CDR2 sequences are MDHEN and SYDVKM. The CDR3 is 16 amino acids. V lost 6 bases to trimming and J lost 3 bases; unmatched junction nucleotides: 13. The CDR3 DNA is TGTGCCAGCAGCCTGATCCAGGGACGGGGGGAAGAGACCCAGTACTTC. Its translation: CASSLIQGRGEETQYF. Complete variable domain (other parts from reference TRBV28 and TRBJ2-5): DVKVTQSSRYLVKRTGEKVFLECVQDMDHENMFWYRQDPGLGLRLIYFSYDVKMKEKGDIPEGYSVSREKKERFSLILESASTNQTSMYLCASSLIQGRGEETQYFGPGTRLLVL.

The rearrangement joins TRBV5-5 to TRBJ1-2; 10 bases align to TRBD1. Germline CDR1 is SGHKS and CDR2 is YYEKEE (reference sequence). J lost 8 bases, V lost 0 bases, and 4 bases had no gene match. The CDR3 contains 14 residues. The CDR3 coding sequence is TGTGCCAGCAGCTTGGAGGGACAGGGGTTAGGCTACACCTTC. Its translation: CASSLEGQGLGYTF.

The chain recombines TRBV5-6 with TRBJ2-2, with 7 positions matching TRBD1. The V gene end was trimmed by 0 bases and the J gene end by 4 bases; junction bases not matched to a gene: 6. This CDR3 has 16 residues. Germline V gene data show CDR1 as SGHDT and CDR2 as YYEEEE. The CDR3 loop reads CASSLGGGAVTGELFF. CDR3 sequence (DNA): TGTGCCAGCAGCTTGGGAGGGGGCGCGGTCACCGGGGAGCTGTTTTTT.

The V call is TRBV10-3, the J call TRBJ2-3, with 9 bases identical to TRBD2. CDR1 ENHRY and CDR2 SYGVKD come from the germline V gene. The CDR3 loop spans 17 amino acids. The J segment lost 9 bases and the V segment lost 0 bases, leaving 13 bases of the junction unmatched. CDR3 amino acids: CAISESASGALRGTQYF. The DNA of the CDR3 is TGTGCCATCAGTGAGTCTGCTAGCGGGGCACTGAGGGGCACGCAGTATTTT.

The rearrangement joins TRBV7-2 to TRBJ2-1; 9 nucleotides line up with TRBD2. Germline CDR1 SGHTA, CDR2 FQGNSA. V shed 6 bases, J shed 6 bases, and the junction held 9 bases outside the gene matches. This CDR3 is 15 amino acids long. DNA for the CDR3: TGTGCCAGCAGGGAAGCGGGACTAGCAGTCAATGAGCAGTTCTTC. This codes for CASREAGLAVNEQFF.

The J gene is TRBJ1-3, the V gene TRBV5-5, with 7 bases fitting TRBD1. The germline gives CDR1 SGHKS, CDR2 YYEKEE (reference sequence). This CDR3 comprises 16 residues. Trimming at V came to 4 bases and at J to 5 bases, leaving 12 bases not matched to a gene. CDR3 sequence (DNA): TGTGCCAGCAGCGCCCAGACAGGGAGAACAAGAAACACCATATATTTT. Residues: CASSAQTGRTRNTIYF. Filled out from reference TRBV5-5 and TRBJ1-3, the complete variable domain reads DAGVTQSPTHLIKTRGQQVTLRCSPISGHKSVSWYQQVLGQGPQFIFQYYEKEERGRGNFPDRFSARQFPNYSSELNVNALLLGDSALYLCASSAQTGRTRNTIYFGEGSWLTVV.

V usage is TRBV5-4 and J usage is TRBJ2-5; 9 nucleotides align to TRBD2. CDR1 and CDR2 (germline): SGHNT, YYREEE (reference sequence). This CDR3 is built from 16 residues. V lost 0 bases, J lost 5 bases, and 8 bases stayed unmatched. The CDR3 sequence is CASSLEGGRARETQYF. The CDR3 DNA reads TGTGCCAGCAGCTTGGAGGGCGGGAGGGCGCGGGAGACCCAGTACTTC. The full variable domain, completed using reference TRBV5-4 and TRBJ2-5, is ETGVTQSPTHLIKTRGQQVTLRCSSQSGHNTVSWYQQALGQGPQFIFQYYREEENGRGNFPPRFSGLQFPNYSSELNVNALELDDSALYLCASSLEGGRARETQYFGPGTRLLVL.

The J gene is TRBJ2-1, the V gene TRBV7-6, with no clear D. Germline V lookup: CDR1 SGHVS, CDR2 FNYEAQ. The CDR3 has 14 residues. Trimming left V 5 bases short and J 3 bases short, with 11 bases between. Written as DNA, the CDR3 is TGTGCCAGCAGCCCGCTAGATAACTACAATGAGCAGTTCTTC. Its protein is CASSPLDNYNEQFF.

The chain couples TRBV5-4 to TRBJ1-2, with 10 nucleotides matching TRBD1. The CDR3 totals 15 residues. Per the germline V gene, CDR1 is SGHNT and CDR2 is YYREEE (reference sequence). V lost 2 bases, J lost 7 bases, and 8 bases stayed unmatched. CDR3 DNA sequence: TGTGCCAGCAGCTTAGTGGGACAGGGGATCTCTGGCTACACCTTC. Encoded protein: CASSLVGQGISGYTF. The full variable domain, in which reference TRBV5-4 and TRBJ1-2 provide the parts outside the CDR3, is ETGVTQSPTHLIKTRGQQVTLRCSSQSGHNTVSWYQQALGQGPQFIFQYYREEENGRGNFPPRFSGLQFPNYSSELNVNALELDDSALYLCASSLVGQGISGYTFGSGTRLTVV.

V is TRBV5-4 and J is TRBJ2-3, with TRBD2 identical over 12 bases. CDR3 length equals 17 residues. The junction had 7 bases not matched to a gene; V was cut back by 4 bases and J by 1 base. Germline CDR1 and CDR2: SGHNT and YYREEE (reference sequence). The CDR3, as DNA: TGTGCCAGCAGCGTGGGACTAGCGGGTTTCGGCACAGATACGCAGTATTTT. Translation gives CASSVGLAGFGTDTQYF.

The chain carries TRBV4-1 and TRBJ2-7, with 11 positions matching TRBD2. CDR1 MGHRA and CDR2 YSYEKL come from the germline V gene. The CDR3 runs 15 residues. V was clipped by 4 bases and J by 4 bases; unmatched bases: 6. The DNA of the CDR3 is TGCGCCAGCAGCCCGACTAGCGGGAAGTCTTACGAGCAGTACTTC. Its translation is CASSPTSGKSYEQYF.

The chain links TRBV7-6 to TRBJ2-5; no clear D gene. CDR1 SGHVS and CDR2 FNYEAQ come from the germline V gene. The CDR3 has 12 amino acids. V lost 4 bases to trimming and J lost 2 bases, with 5 bases between them. The CDR3 coding sequence is TGTGCCAGCAGCTCCGTACAAGAGACCCAGTACTTC. Protein sequence: CASSSVQETQYF.

The chain couples TRBV5-1 to TRBJ2-2; 8 nucleotides line up with TRBD2. The CDR3 consists of 17 residues. Germline CDR1 SGHRS, CDR2 YFSETQ. The V segment lost 0 bases and the J segment 1 base; nucleotides outside the gene matches: 5. The chain's CDR3 is CASSLEGLAQNTGELFF. Written as DNA, the CDR3 is TGCGCCAGCAGCTTGGAAGGACTAGCACAGAACACCGGGGAGCTGTTTTTT.

This sequence joins TRBV7-3 and TRBJ2-1; TRBD2 aligns across 9 bases. The CDR3 totals 15 residues. V shed 2 bases, J shed 5 bases, and the junction held 4 bases outside the gene matches. The germline V gene encodes CDR1 SGHTA and CDR2 FQGTGA. The DNA for the CDR3 is TGTGCCAGCAGCTTAGCGGGGGGGCGGGACAATGAGCAGTTCTTC. It specifies CASSLAGGRDNEQFF.

The chain couples TRBV19 to TRBJ2-2; TRBD2 aligns across 8 bases. J gave up 2 bases and V 8 bases, and 10 bases lay outside the gene matches. The CDR3 loop spans 16 amino acids. Germline V gene data show CDR1 as LNHDA and CDR2 as SQIVND (reference sequence). The DNA of the CDR3 is TGTGCCAGTCTATCGGGGAGCGGGAGCAACACCGGGGAGCTGTTTTTT. It codes for CASLSGSGSNTGELFF.

The genes are TRBV27 and TRBJ1-1; D might be TRBD1 (5 bases). This CDR3 contains 13 residues. The V and J ends lost 4 bases and 4 bases respectively, with 10 bases between them. Germline CDR1 reads MNHEY; CDR2 reads SMNVEV (reference sequence). In DNA, the CDR3 is TGTGCCAGCAGTTGGGGGGGAGGCACTGAAGCTTTCTTT. It translates to CASSWGGGTEAFF.